This T cell receptor (beta chain) was recorded in a study of immune cell composition in non-small cell lung cancer. The CDR3 has 14 amino acids. Germline CDR1 SGHTA, CDR2 FQGNSA. The V end lost 3 bases, the J end lost 5 bases, and 13 bases lay between the germline ends. Normal lung sampling was at least 3 cm from the tumour, as distant as possible. The protocol was immunoSEQ multiplex PCR, while the TCRdb copy is restricted to in-frame clones and leaves out a portion. The sample lists fewer than 20,000 clones, over 65% occurring once. This sample also appeared in a second study, on CD4 T cells in lung cancer.

V and J are TRBV7-2 and TRBJ1-2, with D possibly matching TRBD1 (6 bases). Sequenced sample: non-adjacent lung tissue. This receptor was taken from a human donor with non-small cell lung cancer. CDR3 region: CASSLGGRSYGYTF. In nucleotides, the CDR3 is TGTGCCAGCAGCTTGGGGGGGCGTAGTTATGGCTACACCTTC. The complete variable domain, with remaining parts taken from reference TRBV7-2 and TRBJ1-2, reads GAGVSQSPSNKVTEKGKDVELRCDPISGHTALYWYRQSLGQGLEFLIYFQGNSAPDKSGLPSDRFSAERTGGSVSTLTIQRTQQEDSAVYLCASSLGGRSYGYTFGSGTRLTVV.